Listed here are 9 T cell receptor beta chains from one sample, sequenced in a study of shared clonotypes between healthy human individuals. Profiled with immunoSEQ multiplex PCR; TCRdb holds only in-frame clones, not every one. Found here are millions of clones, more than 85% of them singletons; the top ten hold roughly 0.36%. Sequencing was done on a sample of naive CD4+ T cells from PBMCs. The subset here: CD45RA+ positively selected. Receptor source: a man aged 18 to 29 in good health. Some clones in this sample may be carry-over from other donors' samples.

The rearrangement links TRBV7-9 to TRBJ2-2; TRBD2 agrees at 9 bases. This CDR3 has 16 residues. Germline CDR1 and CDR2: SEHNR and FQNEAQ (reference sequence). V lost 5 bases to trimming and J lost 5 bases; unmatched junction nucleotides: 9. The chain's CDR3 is CASSAGTSLKTGELFF. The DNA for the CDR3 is TGTGCCAGCAGCGCGGGGACTAGCCTTAAGACCGGGGAGCTGTTTTTT. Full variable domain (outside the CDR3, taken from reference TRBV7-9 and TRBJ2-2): DTGVSQNPRHKITKRGQNVTFRCDPISEHNRLYWYRQTLGQGPEFLTYFQNEAQLEKSRLLSDRFSAERPKGSFSTLEIQRTEQGDSAMYLCASSAGTSLKTGELFFGEGSRLTVL.

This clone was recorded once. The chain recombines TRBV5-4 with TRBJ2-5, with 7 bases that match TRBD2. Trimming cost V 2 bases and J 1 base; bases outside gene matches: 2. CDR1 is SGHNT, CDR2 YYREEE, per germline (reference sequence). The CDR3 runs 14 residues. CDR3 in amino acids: CASSFTGGQETQYF. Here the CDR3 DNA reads TGTGCCAGCAGCTTTACGGGAGGCCAAGAGACCCAGTACTTC.

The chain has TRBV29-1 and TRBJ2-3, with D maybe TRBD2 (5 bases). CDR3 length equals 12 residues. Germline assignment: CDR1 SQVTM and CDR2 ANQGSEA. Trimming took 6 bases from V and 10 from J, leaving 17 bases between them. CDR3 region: CSVASPGEAQYF. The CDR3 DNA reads TGCAGCGTCGCCTCCCCCGGGGAAGCGCAGTATTTT.

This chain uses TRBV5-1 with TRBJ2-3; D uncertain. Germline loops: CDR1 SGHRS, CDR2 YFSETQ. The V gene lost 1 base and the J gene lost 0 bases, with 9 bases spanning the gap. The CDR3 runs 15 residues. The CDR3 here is CASSLPTVSTDTQYF. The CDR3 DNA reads TGCGCCAGCAGCTTGCCTACAGTTAGCACAGATACGCAGTATTTT. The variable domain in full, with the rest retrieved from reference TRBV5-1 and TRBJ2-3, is KAGVTQTPRYLIKTRGQQVTLSCSPISGHRSVSWYQQTPGQGLQFLFEYFSETQRNKGNFPGRFSGRQFSNSRSEMNVSTLELGDSALYLCASSLPTVSTDTQYFGPGTRLTVL.

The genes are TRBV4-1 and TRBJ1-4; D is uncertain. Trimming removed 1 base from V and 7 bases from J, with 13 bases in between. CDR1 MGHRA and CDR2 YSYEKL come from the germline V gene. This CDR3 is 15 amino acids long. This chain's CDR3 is CASSQAPVESEKLFF. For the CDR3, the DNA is TGCGCCAGCAGCCAAGCTCCAGTCGAGTCTGAAAAACTGTTTTTT.

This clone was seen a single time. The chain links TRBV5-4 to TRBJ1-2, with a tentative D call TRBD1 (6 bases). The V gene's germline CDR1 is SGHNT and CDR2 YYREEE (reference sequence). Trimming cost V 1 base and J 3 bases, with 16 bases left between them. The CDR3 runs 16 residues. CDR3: CASSLSYQTGDYGYTF. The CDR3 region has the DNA TGTGCCAGCAGCTTGTCCTATCAGACAGGCGACTATGGCTACACCTTC.

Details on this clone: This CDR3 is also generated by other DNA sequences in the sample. The CDR3 loop is CASSPTDTQYF. In DNA, the CDR3 is TGTGCCAGCAGCCCAACAGATACGCAGTATTTT. V is TRBV7-9 and J is TRBJ2-3; D is unresolved. CDR1 SEHNR and CDR2 FQNEAQ come from the germline V gene (reference sequence). This CDR3 is built from 11 residues. V lost 5 bases, J lost 3 bases, and 3 bases lay in between.

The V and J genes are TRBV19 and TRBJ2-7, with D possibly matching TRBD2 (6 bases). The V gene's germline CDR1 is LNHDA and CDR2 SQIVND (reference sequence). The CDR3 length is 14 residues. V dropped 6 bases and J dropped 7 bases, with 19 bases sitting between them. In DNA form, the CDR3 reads TGTGCCAGTAGCGCCGGGACTCGACCTTCTGAGCAGTACTTC. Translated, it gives CASSAGTRPSEQYF.

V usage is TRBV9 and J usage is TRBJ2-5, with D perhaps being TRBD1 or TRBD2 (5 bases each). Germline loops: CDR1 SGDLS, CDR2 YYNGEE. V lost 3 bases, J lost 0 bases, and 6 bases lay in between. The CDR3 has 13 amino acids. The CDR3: CASSAGHQETQYF. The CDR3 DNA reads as TGTGCCAGCAGCGCGGGACACCAAGAGACCCAGTACTTC.